Described below is a single T cell receptor beta chain sequence and its context. The test was conducted at deep level. Clones were read by immunoSEQ multiplex PCR, and TCRdb kept only the in-frame ones, dropping some. The data show under 2,000,000 clones, about 95% seen once. Naive CD8 cells lacked CD45RO and underwent positive selection for CCR7, leaving out terminally differentiated effector memory CD45RA+ cells. The data belong to a study of shared clonotypes between healthy human individuals. The CDR3 covers 16 residues. Germline V gives CDR1 SGHDT, CDR2 YYEEEE. V was trimmed by 1 base and J by 4 bases, leaving 14 bases between them.

The TCR was taken from a man between 18 and 29 years old in good health. V is TRBV5-6 and J is TRBJ2-2, with D perhaps matching TRBD1 (6 bases). The sample consisted of naive CD8+ T cells sorted from blood. DNA of the CDR3: TGTGCCAGCAGCTTGACCGACAGGACGATCACCGGGGAGCTGTTTTTT. This translates into CASSLTDRTITGELFF. Supplemented by reference TRBV5-6 and TRBJ2-2, the full variable domain reads DAGVTQSPTHLIKTRGQQVTLRCSPKSGHDTVSWYQQALGQGPQFIFQYYEEEERQRGNFPDRFSGHQFPNYSSELNVNALLLGDSALYLCASSLTDRTITGELFFGEGSRLTVL.